The clone carrying this TCR beta chain was found many times. These data come from a study of blood T cells in healthy people across ages. V was trimmed by 7 bases and J by 6 bases, leaving 16 bases between them. The CDR3 totals 13 residues. The germline V gene encodes CDR1 SGHRS and CDR2 YFSETQ. Together with a sample-barcoded 5' primer, a J-beta primer mix was included in a second PCR lasting about 6 to 11 cycles. From the 5' RACE reads, TCRdb called clonotypes with MiXCR, one entry per CDR3 protein. In the table there are 780,000 or so distinct CDR3 sequences, about 61% of which are singletons. The clonotype was recovered from a man aged 35-49 years in good health. The chain employs TRBV5-1 and TRBJ1-2, with D possibly matching TRBD1 (5 bases). The sequencing sample was made of blood. The CDR3 DNA sequence: TGCGCCAGCGGGGACGAGGGTGCAAATGGCTACACCTTC. It specifies CASGDEGANGYTF.